The 26 T cell receptor beta chains below all came from one sample that was sequenced in a study of blood T cell repertoires in COVID-19. Sequencing used immunoSEQ multiplex PCR; TCRdb keeps in-frame clones, though not all of them. Of about 270,000 clones in the sample, approximately 87% are singletons; the top ten hold approximately 12%. The sequenced material came from peripheral blood. Source of these receptors: a woman aged 30 to 39 with COVID-19, enrolled during active disease.

The V call is TRBV27, the J call TRBJ1-1; possible D gene TRBD1, 6 bases. Germline CDR1 MNHEY, CDR2 SMNVEV (reference sequence). The CDR3 extends over 14 amino acids. Trimming took off 8 bases at V and 2 bases at J, with 15 bases between the two ends. CDR3 nucleotide sequence: TGTGCCAGCGGACATTCAGGGGCCAACACTGAAGCTTTCTTT. Translation gives CASGHSGANTEAFF.

About this clone: The CDR3 ends on some other residue instead of the conserved phenylalanine or tryptophan, so this is likely a read error. The DNA is left out, because the CDR3 cannot be placed on it with certainty; the CDR3 is given as TCRdb lists it. This chain connects TRBV19 to TRBJ2-7; the table's D call, TRBD1, has no DNA check behind it. The CDR3 length equals 11 residues, ends included. Germline assignment: CDR1 LNHDA and CDR2 SQIVND (reference sequence). The CDR3 sequence is CASSLEQDSPA.

The rearrangement uses TRBV20-1 and TRBJ1-2, with 7 bases lining up with TRBD1. V trimming: 4 bases; J trimming: 7 bases; junction bases outside the gene matches: 3. Germline V gene lookup returns CDR1 DFQATT and CDR2 SNEGSKA (reference sequence). This CDR3 has 11 amino acids. CDR3 nucleotide sequence: TGCAGTGCTACGACAGGGACTGGCTACACCTTC. Protein: CSATTGTGYTF.

This clone was recorded only once. The V call is TRBV12-3 or TRBV12-4, the J call TRBJ2-7; D is ambiguous. The CDR3 is 12 residues long. Between the trimmed V and J ends, which lost 3 bases and 4 bases, there was a span of 7 bases. CDR3 in DNA: TGTGCCAGCAGTTTGTCCAGATACGAGCAGTACTTC. Translated: CASSLSRYEQYF.

This chain links TRBV11-3 with TRBJ2-7, with D perhaps TRBD2 (5 bases). The V gene lost 4 bases and the J gene lost 3 bases, with 10 bases spanning the gap. The CDR3 has 13 amino acids. Germline loops: CDR1 SGHNT, CDR2 YENEEA. CDR3 sequence: CASSSSGHYEQYF. CDR3 DNA sequence: TGTGCCAGCAGCTCAAGCGGTCACTACGAGCAGTACTTC.

The chain carries TRBV11-3 and TRBJ2-1; 8 bases are shared with TRBD1. Germline assignment: CDR1 SGHNT and CDR2 YENEEA. The V gene end was trimmed by 5 bases and the J gene end by 4 bases; junction bases not matched to a gene: 4. CDR3 length equals 14 residues. The chain's CDR3 is CASSQRDRYNEQFF. Written as DNA, the CDR3 is TGTGCCAGCAGCCAGAGGGACAGGTACAATGAGCAGTTCTTC.

The gene calls are TRBV27 and TRBJ2-7; 12 bases are shared with TRBD2. The germline V gene encodes CDR1 MNHEY and CDR2 SMNVEV (reference sequence). The length of the CDR3 is 14 residues. Trimming took 2 bases from V and 7 from J; bases not matched to a gene: 3. CDR3 protein: CASSLALAGGEQYF. The CDR3 coding sequence is TGTGCCAGCAGTTTAGCGCTAGCGGGGGGGGAGCAGTACTTC.

The chain is built from TRBV25-1 and TRBJ2-7, with TRBD2 as a possible D gene (6 bases). The V end was cut by 7 bases, the J end by 4 bases, with 23 bases between. Germline-derived CDR1 and CDR2 are MGHDK and SYGVNS. The CDR3 contains 16 residues. CDR3 protein: CASNRALDGGDYEQYF. In nucleotides, the CDR3 is TGTGCCAGCAATCGGGCCCTGGACGGGGGAGATTACGAGCAGTACTTC.

This chain connects TRBV7-9 to TRBJ2-3, with D hard to call. V was trimmed by 4 bases and J by 1 base, leaving 6 bases between them. Germline-derived CDR1 and CDR2 are SEHNR and FQNEAQ (reference sequence). The CDR3 sequence is 13 residues long. CDR3 nucleotide sequence: TGTGCCAGCAGCTACTTAGGCACAGATACGCAGTATTTT. This translates into CASSYLGTDTQYF.

This sequence joins TRBV5-1 and TRBJ1-2, with 7 nucleotides matching TRBD1. With V trimmed by 4 bases and J by 8 bases, 11 bases remained unmatched. The CDR3 is made up of 14 amino acids. Germline CDR1 and CDR2: SGHRS and YFSETQ. The CDR3 sequence: CASSGDRVVEGYTF. In nucleotides, the CDR3 is TGCGCCAGCAGCGGCGACAGGGTAGTGGAAGGCTACACCTTC.

In DNA form, the CDR3 reads TGTGCCAGCAGCTCAAGGGGCCTTACTTGGGCCAACGTCCTGACTTTC. Translated: CASSSRGLTWANVLTF. The V and J genes are TRBV7-2 and TRBJ2-6; weak D call: TRBD1 (5 bases). The CDR3 consists of 16 residues. Germline V gene data show CDR1 as SGHTA and CDR2 as FQGNSA. The V end was cut by 4 bases, the J end by 5 bases, with 15 bases between.

This sequence joins TRBV2 and TRBJ2-1; D call uncertain. Germline V gene lookup returns CDR1 SNHLY and CDR2 FYNNEI. This CDR3 comprises 11 residues. Trimming pared 4 bases from V and 6 bases from J, leaving 4 bases between. CDR3: CASSVLNEQFF. The CDR3 DNA follows: TGTGCCAGCAGTGTTCTCAATGAGCAGTTCTTC.

This sequence joins TRBV19 and TRBJ2-2; D may be TRBD2 (6 bases). Germline CDR1 and CDR2: LNHDA and SQIVND (reference sequence). The V end was cut by 6 bases, the J end by 4 bases, with 15 bases between. The CDR3 runs to 15 residues. The CDR3 protein is CASRVTSLSTGELFF. The CDR3 DNA reads as TGTGCCAGTAGGGTGACTAGTTTGAGCACCGGGGAGCTGTTTTTT.

The chain carries TRBV10-2 and TRBJ1-6; maybe TRBD1 (6 bases). This CDR3 has 15 residues. The V gene lost 7 bases and the J gene lost 9 bases, with 19 bases spanning the gap. Germline CDR1 and CDR2: WSHSY and SAAADI. The CDR3 DNA reads as TGCGCCAGCAACGGGGGGCGCTGGGTATCTTCACCCCTCCACTTT. It is translated as CASNGGRWVSSPLHF.

This clone was picked up a small number of times. This chain links TRBV6-5 with TRBJ1-6; weak D call: TRBD1 (6 bases). Germline CDR1 and CDR2: MNHEY and SVGAGI. This CDR3 spans 15 amino acids. Trimming cost V 6 bases and J 5 bases, with 14 bases left between them. CDR3 DNA sequence: TGTGCCAGCAGGGTGGGGGCGAGTCATAATTCACCCCTCCACTTT. Encoded protein: CASRVGASHNSPLHF.

The chain links TRBV9 to TRBJ2-5; 9 bases fit TRBD2. The CDR3 contains 15 residues. V lost 2 bases and J lost 4; bases outside the gene matches: 6. The germline CDR1 and CDR2 sequences are SGDLS and YYNGEE. In DNA, the CDR3 is TGTGCCAGCAGCGTCAGAGGCGGGGGGGCAGAGACCCAGTACTTC. This codes for CASSVRGGGAETQYF.

This clone was seen a handful of times. The gene calls are TRBV29-1 and TRBJ1-1; a possible D gene is TRBD1 (5 bases). With 7 bases removed from V and 2 bases from J, the gap between germline ends came to 11 bases. Per the germline V gene, CDR1 is SQVTM and CDR2 is ANQGSEA. The CDR3 totals 12 residues. The CDR3 region has the DNA TGCAGCGCGACAGCCCTTAACACTGAAGCTTTCTTT. It is translated as CSATALNTEAFF.

This clone was detected once. The V gene is TRBV29-1, the J gene TRBJ2-5; D is undetermined. Trimming left V 3 bases short and J 4 bases short, with 3 bases between. Germline CDR1 is SQVTM and CDR2 is ANQGSEA. This CDR3 has 10 residues. DNA of the CDR3: TGCAGCGTTGATCGAGAGACCCAGTACTTC. It encodes CSVDRETQYF. Supplemented by reference TRBV29-1 and TRBJ2-5, the full variable domain reads SAVISQKPSRDICQRGTSLTIQCQVDSQVTMMFWYRQQPGQSLTLIATANQGSEATYESGFVIDKFPISRPNLTFSTLTVSNMSPEDSSIYLCSVDRETQYFGPGTRLLVL.

There are a few counts of this clone. This chain connects TRBV18 to TRBJ2-3; the D is unclear. V was cut by 0 bases and J by 0 bases, with 4 bases left in between. CDR3 length: 14 residues. Germline values: CDR1 KGHSH, CDR2 LQKENI. CDR3 sequence: CASSPPTSTDTQYF. The CDR3 DNA reads as TGTGCCAGCTCACCACCGACAAGCACAGATACGCAGTATTTT.

In its sample, this clone was seen once. The rearrangement joins TRBV2 to TRBJ2-3, with TRBD2 matching over 8 bases. J lost 1 base, V lost 9 bases, and 6 bases had no gene match. Germline values: CDR1 SNHLY, CDR2 FYNNEI. The CDR3 is 14 amino acids. DNA for the CDR3: TGTGCCAGAGGTCGAGCGGGGGGCACAGATACGCAGTATTTT. This encodes CARGRAGGTDTQYF. Supplemented by reference TRBV2 and TRBJ2-3, the full variable domain reads EPEVTQTPSHQVTQMGQEVILRCVPISNHLYFYWYRQILGQKVEFLVSFYNNEISEKSEIFDDQFSVERPDGSNFTLKIRSTKLEDSAMYFCARGRAGGTDTQYFGPGTRLTVL.

This clone came up once. CDR3 nucleotide sequence: TGTGCCAGTAGTCCTTTGACAGGGGGCTTCACTGAAGCTTTCTTT. This sequence encodes CASSPLTGGFTEAFF. The chain is built from TRBV19 and TRBJ1-1, with 10 bases identical to TRBD1. The CDR3 loop spans 15 amino acids. CDR1 LNHDA and CDR2 SQIVND come from the germline V gene (reference sequence). V dropped 5 bases and J dropped 4; count of bases not matched to a gene: 7.

The chain has TRBV7-9 and TRBJ2-1, with 7 bases aligning to TRBD2. Germline lookup yields CDR1 SEHNR and CDR2 FQNEAQ (reference sequence). V shed 8 bases, J shed 7 bases, and the junction held 14 bases outside the gene matches. CDR3 length: 15 residues. The CDR3 loop reads CASHMGTNEYNEQFF. In nucleotides, the CDR3 is TGTGCCAGCCATATGGGGACTAACGAGTATAATGAGCAGTTCTTC.

V is TRBV27 and J is TRBJ2-7, with D unclear. CDR3 size: 11 residues. V was shortened by 6 bases and J by 6 bases, with 9 bases between the two germline ends. From germline, CDR1 is MNHEY and CDR2 SMNVEV (reference sequence). The chain's CDR3 is CASSRLGEQYF. The DNA of the CDR3 is TGTGCCAGCAGCAGGTTGGGCGAGCAGTACTTC.

This chain uses TRBV2 with TRBJ2-7; tentatively, D is TRBD2 (6 bases). V lost 4 bases to trimming and J lost 0 bases, with 10 bases between them. The CDR3 loop spans 14 amino acids. The germline gives CDR1 SNHLY, CDR2 FYNNEI. CDR3 bases: TGTGCCAGCAGTGGCCCTAGCGTCTCCTACGAGCAGTACTTC. Translated, it gives CASSGPSVSYEQYF.

V usage is TRBV7-9 and J usage is TRBJ2-3, with D maybe TRBD1 (5 bases). Trimming pared 1 base from V and 3 bases from J, leaving 11 bases between. In germline, CDR1 is SEHNR, CDR2 FQNEAQ (reference sequence). The CDR3 runs to 15 residues. CDR3 nucleotide sequence: TGTGCCAGCAGCTTAGAGGGGATGTGGACAGATACGCAGTATTTT. It specifies CASSLEGMWTDTQYF.

The rearrangement links TRBV12-3 or TRBV12-4 to TRBJ1-1, with 9 bases fitting TRBD1. The V and J ends lost 8 bases and 6 bases, in that order; junction bases with no gene match: 7. The CDR3 runs 13 residues. The CDR3 here is CASLQGAGAEAFF. CDR3 DNA sequence: TGTGCCAGCTTACAGGGGGCGGGGGCTGAAGCTTTCTTT.